One and the same sample provided the 29 T cell receptor beta chains below, sequenced in a study of CD8 T cells in Susac syndrome. Random-hexamer reverse transcription was applied to roughly 0.5 to 1 ug RNA. MiXCR, applied by TCRdb to the immunoSEQ multiplex PCR reads, yields one record per CDR3 protein. The repertoire consists of 180,000 or so distinct CDR3 sequences, with about 95% occurring once and the leading ten covering more than 0.12%. The specimen was CD4+ T cells from PBMCs. These receptors all come from a human donor in good health.

The chain recombines TRBV9 with TRBJ1-1, with D perhaps TRBD1 (5 bases). Germline V gives CDR1 SGDLS, CDR2 YYNGEE. This CDR3 region has 13 residues. Trimming shortened V by 4 bases and J by 4 bases, and 11 bases separated the two germline ends. The CDR3 here is CASSRQSGTEAFF. The CDR3 DNA reads TGTGCCAGCAGCAGACAGAGCGGCACTGAAGCTTTCTTT.

V and J are TRBV20-1 and TRBJ2-1; 8 bases are shared with TRBD2. Germline V lookup: CDR1 DFQATT, CDR2 SNEGSKA (reference sequence). The CDR3 is 13 residues long. Unmatched junction bases numbered 4, after V lost 5 bases and J lost 4 bases. CDR3 sequence (DNA): TGCAGTGCTGGGACTAGATCGTACAATGAGCAGTTCTTC. This codes for CSAGTRSYNEQFF.

As regards this clonotype: A read error may account for a junction end that differs from germline. The chain uses TRBV11-3 and TRBJ1-5; D gene unclear. Germline values: CDR1 SGHNT, CDR2 YENEEA. This CDR3 has 16 amino acids. CDR3 DNA sequence: TGTGCCAGCAGCTTAGATCATGGCAGGTGCAAACAGCCCCAGCATTTT. Protein product: CASSLDHGRCKQPQHF.

The genes are TRBV15 and TRBJ2-1; D not resolved. V was clipped by 5 bases and J by 4 bases, with 3 bases between them. Germline V CDR1 and CDR2: LNHNV, YYDKDF (reference sequence). This CDR3 is 11 amino acids long. The CDR3 DNA follows: TGTGCCACCAGCGCATACAATGAGCAGTTCTTC. It is translated as CATSAYNEQFF.

The sample holds one count of this clonotype. This chain links TRBV5-1 with TRBJ2-3; 7 nucleotides agree with TRBD2. V shed 4 bases, J shed 2 bases, and the junction held 13 bases outside the gene matches. The CDR3 contains 17 residues. CDR1 and CDR2 (germline): SGHRS, YFSETQ. CDR3 region: CASSPGPQSGDTDTQYF. The CDR3 DNA reads as TGCGCCAGCAGCCCGGGACCCCAGAGCGGGGACACAGATACGCAGTATTTT. Combining the CDR3 with reference TRBV5-1 and TRBJ2-3 gives the whole variable domain KAGVTQTPRYLIKTRGQQVTLSCSPISGHRSVSWYQQTPGQGLQFLFEYFSETQRNKGNFPGRFSGRQFSNSRSEMNVSTLELGDSALYLCASSPGPQSGDTDTQYFGPGTRLTVL.

The chain combines TRBV18 with TRBJ1-1; no definite D call. Germline assignment: CDR1 KGHSH and CDR2 LQKENI. V dropped 3 bases and J dropped 2 bases, with 13 bases sitting between them. The CDR3 covers 15 residues. The CDR3 nucleotides read TGTGCCAGCTCACCCGGTTCCGTTATAAACACTGAAGCTTTCTTT. The encoded protein is CASSPGSVINTEAFF.

This rearrangement joins TRBV7-8 to TRBJ1-2; D uncertain. The germline V gene has CDR1 SGHVS and CDR2 FQNEAQ. Trimming took off 1 base at V and 7 bases at J, with 13 bases between the two ends. The CDR3 sequence is 14 residues long. CDR3 in amino acids: CASSLDSLGIGYTF. DNA for the CDR3: TGTGCCAGCAGCTTAGATAGTCTGGGAATTGGCTACACCTTC.

The V and J genes are TRBV18 and TRBJ2-1; possibly TRBD2 for D (6 bases). The CDR3 loop spans 18 amino acids. The germline V and J ends were trimmed by 3 bases and 4 bases, with 22 bases remaining between them. CDR1 is KGHSH and CDR2 is LQKENI in the germline V gene. The CDR3 loop is CASSPIRTRGPWYNEQFF. CDR3 DNA sequence: TGTGCCAGCTCACCCATCAGGACGCGGGGCCCCTGGTACAATGAGCAGTTCTTC.

This sequence joins TRBV7-9 and TRBJ2-1, with D possibly TRBD1 on 5 matching bases. The CDR3 is 13 residues long. Germline loops: CDR1 SEHNR, CDR2 FQNEAQ (reference sequence). Deletions cut 3 bases from V and 9 bases from J, with 12 bases between. The CDR3 spells CASSFQGAGEQFF. The DNA of the CDR3 is TGTGCCAGCAGCTTCCAAGGGGCCGGTGAGCAGTTCTTC.

The CDR3 is CATSRDYTGTEAFF. DNA for the CDR3: TGTGCCACCAGCAGAGATTACACGGGCACTGAAGCTTTCTTT. V gene TRBV15 combines with J gene TRBJ1-1; D gene unclear. Germline V gene sequence: CDR1 LNHNV, CDR2 YYDKDF (reference sequence). Trimming took off 0 bases at V and 4 bases at J, with 9 bases between the two ends. This CDR3 region has 14 residues.

The chain employs TRBV6-5 and TRBJ2-7; possible D gene TRBD1, 5 bases. The germline V gene has CDR1 MNHEY and CDR2 SVGAGI. CDR3 length: 12 residues. Trimming took off 5 bases at V and 6 bases at J, with 11 bases between the two ends. The CDR3, as DNA: TGTGCCAGCAGTGGACAATACACCGAGCAGTACTTC. This gives the protein CASSGQYTEQYF.

The chain is built from TRBV20-1 and TRBJ2-3, with TRBD2 matching 10 bases. CDR3 size: 19 residues. V gave up 0 bases and J gave up 0 bases; unmatched junction bases: 12. In germline, CDR1 is DFQATT, CDR2 SNEGSKA (reference sequence). CDR3 in amino acids: CSARDFTSGGAASTDTQYF. The CDR3 region has the DNA TGCAGTGCTAGAGATTTCACCAGCGGGGGGGCCGCGAGCACAGATACGCAGTATTTT.

V is TRBV3-1 and J is TRBJ2-4; the D gene is possibly TRBD1 (6 bases). This CDR3 has 14 amino acids. V lost 1 base and J 8 bases, leaving 12 bases between the germline ends. Germline CDR1 LGHDT, CDR2 YNNKEL (reference sequence). The CDR3 is CASSQGSQGDIQYF. Here the CDR3 DNA reads TGTGCCAGCAGCCAAGGGTCACAGGGCGACATTCAGTACTTC. The whole variable domain, remainder taken from reference TRBV3-1 and TRBJ2-4, is DTAVSQTPKYLVTQMGNDKSIKCEQNLGHDTMYWYKQDSKKFLKIMFSYNNKELIINETVPNRFSPKSPDKAHLNLHINSLELGDSAVYFCASSQGSQGDIQYFGAGTRLSVL.

This chain uses TRBV6-2 or TRBV6-3 with TRBJ2-3; TRBD2 aligns across 10 bases. This CDR3 comprises 15 residues. With 7 bases clipped from V and 7 bases from J, the junction kept 11 bases outside the gene matches. Per the germline V gene, CDR1 is MNHEY and CDR2 is SVGEGT. The CDR3 sequence: CASTGAGGPAYTQYF. The CDR3 nucleotides are TGTGCCAGCACCGGAGCGGGGGGGCCCGCGTATACGCAGTATTTT.

This chain connects TRBV7-9 to TRBJ1-6; possible D gene TRBD1, 5 bases. V was clipped by 2 bases and J by 8 bases, with 10 bases between them. The CDR3 sequence is 14 residues long. CDR1 is SEHNR and CDR2 is FQNEAQ in the germline V gene (reference sequence). This CDR3 reads CASSLQGEYSPLHF. The CDR3 nucleotides are TGTGCCAGCAGCTTACAGGGAGAGTATTCACCCCTCCACTTT.

The rearrangement joins TRBV29-1 to TRBJ2-5; D remains unclear. This CDR3 contains 13 residues. Between the trimmed V and J ends, which lost 1 base and 4 bases, there was a span of 10 bases. Looked up from germline, CDR1 is SQVTM and CDR2 is ANQGSEA. The CDR3 nucleotides are TGCAGCGTTGAAGTAGGAAGGCGAGAGACCCAGTACTTC. It specifies CSVEVGRRETQYF.

The CDR3 DNA is TGTGCCAGCAGCTTATCCGGCGGGGGGTCCACAGATACGCAGTATTTT. Translated: CASSLSGGGSTDTQYF. V gene TRBV7-3 combines with J gene TRBJ2-3; the match to TRBD2 covers 8 bases. With 2 bases clipped from V and 2 bases from J, the junction kept 6 bases outside the gene matches. The CDR3 loop spans 16 amino acids. Germline V lookup: CDR1 SGHTA, CDR2 FQGTGA.

The chain has TRBV12-3 or TRBV12-4 and TRBJ2-5, with 7 bases lining up with TRBD2. The V and J ends lost 6 bases and 2 bases, in that order; junction bases with no gene match: 9. The CDR3 runs 15 residues. Here the CDR3 DNA reads TGTGCCAGCAGCCACCGCCTAGCGGAGCAAGAGACCCAGTACTTC. Its translation is CASSHRLAEQETQYF.

This chain's CDR3 is CSVGRQGVDTEAFF. The CDR3 DNA reads as TGCAGCGTGGGGAGACAGGGGGTGGACACTGAAGCTTTCTTT. The chain recombines TRBV29-1 with TRBJ1-1, with 9 bases identical to TRBD1. CDR3 length: 14 amino acids. V gave up 6 bases and J gave up 3 bases; unmatched junction bases: 8. Germline CDR1 is SQVTM and CDR2 is ANQGSEA.

The chain combines TRBV27 with TRBJ1-6, with D uncertain. V shed 5 bases and J shed 13 bases, with 6 bases lying between them. Germline CDR1 is MNHEY and CDR2 is SMNVEV (reference sequence). There are 10 residues in the CDR3. CDR3 in DNA: TGTGCCAGCAGTCCCCCTCCCCTCCACTTT. Translated, it gives CASSPPPLHF.

V is TRBV18 and J is TRBJ2-5, with D tentatively TRBD2 (6 bases). The CDR3 covers 16 residues. CDR1 is KGHSH and CDR2 is LQKENI in the germline V gene. V dropped 2 bases and J dropped 2 bases, with 15 bases sitting between them. The CDR3 spells CASSPRVAGQQETQYF. The CDR3 DNA reads TGTGCCAGCTCACCAAGGGTGGCGGGGCAGCAAGAGACCCAGTACTTC.

This clonotype was recorded a few times. The chain combines TRBV27 with TRBJ2-5; D unclear. Looked up from germline, CDR1 is MNHEY and CDR2 is SMNVEV (reference sequence). There are 14 residues in the CDR3. The V and J ends lost 2 bases and 1 base respectively, with 8 bases between them. The CDR3 nucleotides are TGTGCCAGCAGTTTACGAACAAGCCAAGAGACCCAGTACTTC. Translated, it gives CASSLRTSQETQYF.

This chain connects TRBV6-5 to TRBJ2-7; D is possibly TRBD1 (6 bases). The V gene lost 2 bases and the J gene lost 6 bases, with 14 bases spanning the gap. Germline lookup yields CDR1 MNHEY and CDR2 SVGAGI. This CDR3 is 14 amino acids long. CDR3 nucleotide sequence: TGTGCCAGCAGTTACCAACAGGGTGTGGGCGAGCAGTACTTC. Residues: CASSYQQGVGEQYF.

This chain joins TRBV9 and TRBJ2-1, with unresolved D. Between the trimmed V and J ends, which lost 4 bases and 7 bases, there was a span of 12 bases. The CDR3 is 13 residues long. Per germline, CDR1 SGDLS and CDR2 YYNGEE. In DNA form, the CDR3 reads TGTGCCAGCAGCAGCTCCCCCCCGAATGAGCAGTTCTTC. Amino acids: CASSSSPPNEQFF.

The rearrangement joins TRBV20-1 to TRBJ1-5, with no clear D. Trimming took off 3 bases at V and 0 bases at J, with 9 bases between the two ends. CDR1 DFQATT and CDR2 SNEGSKA come from the germline V gene (reference sequence). CDR3 size: 14 residues. CDR3 residues: CSASPGHSNQPQHF. The CDR3 DNA reads as TGCAGTGCTAGCCCAGGTCATAGCAATCAGCCCCAGCATTTT.

This chain uses TRBV11-2 with TRBJ2-5, with 8 bases that match TRBD2. CDR3 length: 18 residues. The V and J ends lost 5 bases and 4 bases, in that order; junction bases with no gene match: 18. Germline loops: CDR1 SGHAT, CDR2 FQNNGV. The DNA for the CDR3 is TGTGCCAGCAGCAGCTTAAAAGGCGGGACTAGGGATCGAGAGACCCAGTACTTC. Translated, it gives CASSSLKGGTRDRETQYF.

The chain links TRBV9 to TRBJ2-5; 12 nucleotides match TRBD2. Per germline, CDR1 SGDLS and CDR2 YYNGEE. Unmatched junction bases numbered 3, after V lost 2 bases and J lost 1 base. The CDR3 spans 16 residues. In DNA form, the CDR3 reads TGTGCCAGCAGCGTGGGACTAGCGGGCCTCCAAGAGACCCAGTACTTC. Amino acid sequence: CASSVGLAGLQETQYF.

The chain couples TRBV9 to TRBJ2-5; 7 positions match TRBD2. Germline V gene lookup returns CDR1 SGDLS and CDR2 YYNGEE. V lost 2 bases, J lost 5 bases, and 18 bases stayed unmatched. The CDR3 runs to 18 residues. The CDR3 spells CASSVTSRGSGVGETQYF. The CDR3 DNA sequence: TGTGCCAGCAGCGTGACCTCCCGGGGGAGCGGGGTCGGGGAGACCCAGTACTTC. The full variable domain, completed using reference TRBV9 and TRBJ2-5, is DSGVTQTPKHLITATGQRVTLRCSPRSGDLSVYWYQQSLDQGLQFLIQYYNGEERAKGNILERFSAQQFPDLHSELNLSSLELGDSALYFCASSVTSRGSGVGETQYFGPGTRLLVL.

The chain carries TRBV2 and TRBJ1-5; 12 bases fit TRBD1. The CDR3 runs to 15 residues. Germline-derived CDR1 and CDR2 are SNHLY and FYNNEI. Unmatched junction bases numbered 3, after V lost 4 bases and J lost 5 bases. CDR3 nucleotides: TGTGCCAGCAGTGTAGGGACAGGGGGCGATCAGCCCCAGCATTTT. This gives the protein CASSVGTGGDQPQHF.